This T cell receptor beta chain is from a study of blood T cell repertoires in COVID-19 (dated by TCRdb to 2018 to 2020). About the investigation overall: Collaborator samples came from the United States, Italy and Spain and covered acute and convalescent phases of COVID-19. A freely available public database, intended as a resource for researchers studying the immune response to SARS-CoV-2, is where the repertoires were released. The samples were drawn from the first 160 participants of the ongoing ImmuneRACE study and from under 1,500 subjects provided by 6 global collaborators. Subjects who had been exposed to COVID-19, were actively infected with it, or had recovered from it provided the deeply sampled blood TCRbeta repertoires that made up the dataset. The sample metadata nearly always contained a de-identified subject ID, COVID-19 status, age in years and sex. Where available, HLA class I and class II types were obtained from metadata supplied by the sample provider rather than from assay-based typing. The prospective study material was composed of cDNA or gDNA derived from T cells, B-cell-depleted T cells, or PBMCs. The full study reports these points: How much clinical and demographic metadata was included differed by source and by participant, and the metadata was provided uncurated.

Each collaborating institution followed its own protocols to collect whole blood in K2EDTA tubes. For TCRbeta analysis, collaborator samples were shipped as frozen whole blood, as isolated PBMCs, or as DNA extracted from either sample type. About this clone itself: Its recognized antigen is unknown. Base-call qualities are not available, and no considerably larger clone is one nucleotide away.

TCRbeta CDR3 regions were amplified from genomic DNA by means of the immunoSEQ Assay, a bias-controlled multiplex PCR. As for the authors' bioinformatics: Within the assay, amplification of reference gene primers was used to estimate how many nucleated cells each sample contained. Sequence reads were collapsed and filtered to measure the absolute abundance of every unique TCRbeta CDR3 rearrangement. For each sample, productive Simpson clonality was calculated by taking the square root of Simpson's diversity index across productive rearrangements. TCRdb provides this immuneACCESS table in a form limited to in-frame rearrangements. Some clones are lacking; in checked studies, under half of them reflect an unresolved V gene, and why the rest are absent is not known. That table supplies the V and J calls and clone size; D and trimming were determined from the DNA. Within this sample are about 520,000 clones, with 80% to 90% of them counted one time only. The ten most abundant clones make up approximately 3.4% of the sample.

This clonotype originated in a human donor in a cohort sampled during active COVID-19. The sequenced material came from peripheral blood.

The CDR3 in this case is CASRGDRANTEAFF. The nucleotides are TGTGCCAGCAGAGGGGACAGGGCCAACACTGAAGCTTTCTTT. This chain joins TRBV6-5 to TRBJ1-1; 9 bases in the junction line up with TRBD1. Here V drops 6 bases and J drops 2 bases, and the junction holds 4 bases not matched to any gene. Taken from cysteine to phenylalanine, the CDR3 has 14 residues. Only the CDR3 portion is preserved as DNA: 42 bases, with reading frame beginning at the first base. Based on the germline V gene, the CDR1 and CDR2 sequences are MNHEY and SVGAGI.